A selection of T cell receptor beta chains follows, all from one sample in a study of CD8 T cells in Susac syndrome. MiXCR was run by TCRdb on the immunoSEQ multiplex PCR reads, yielding one entry per CDR3 protein. The sample lists 100,000 to 150,000 distinct CDR3 sequences; around 92% were seen once. Input material: CD4+ T cells from PBMCs. The receptors derive from a human donor with multiple sclerosis. CDR3s include the opening cysteine and the closing phenylalanine or tryptophan. The D gene is left open where the match is weak. Clone size is stated in some rows and not others, as once, few, many or a class when expanded.

clone size	D gene	V gene	J gene	CDR3 DNA	CDR3 protein
.	.	TRBV30	TRBJ1-2	TGTGCCTGGAGTCCCTTGTCGGATGGGGGCTACACCTTC	CAWSPLSDGGYTF
.	.	TRBV27	TRBJ2-1	TGTGCCAGCAGTTTCCGTAGAGACAATGAGCAGTTCTTC	CASSFRRDNEQFF
.	TRBD2	TRBV7-3	TRBJ2-3	TGTGCCACCTCTAGCGGGGGGGCCCCAGATACGCAGTATTTT	CATSSGGAPDTQYF
.	.	TRBV6-2/TRBV6-3	TRBJ1-2	TGTGCCAGCAGTTACGTTTCCCGATCCGGACGAGGCTATGGCTACACCTTC	CASSYVSRSGRGYGYTF
.	TRBD1	TRBV18	TRBJ1-2	TGTGCCAGCTCGGTTGACAGGGGCGAAAACTATGGCTACACCTTC	CASSVDRGENYGYTF
.	.	TRBV3-1	TRBJ1-2	TGTGCCAGCAGCCAAGGGGAGGCGCGGTTGGGTGGCTACACCTTC	CASSQGEARLGGYTF
.	.	TRBV3-1	TRBJ1-1	TGTGCCAGCAGCCAAGGGATAGGTAGGGCCACTGAAGCTTTCTTT	CASSQGIGRATEAFF
.	.	TRBV5-4	TRBJ2-3	TGTGCCAGCAGCTCGCTGACAGTCACAGATACGCAGTATTTT	CASSSLTVTDTQYF
.	TRBD1	TRBV24-1	TRBJ2-2	TGTGCCACCAGTGGCATACAGGGGGTCGCGCGGACCGGGGAGCTGTTTTTT	CATSGIQGVARTGELFF
.	TRBD1	TRBV20-1	TRBJ2-7	TGCAGTGCGACAGGGCCCTCCTACGAGCAGTACTTC	CSATGPSYEQYF
.	.	TRBV10-3	TRBJ1-1	TGTGCCATCCACAGGGACCTGAACACTGAAGCTTTCTTT	CAIHRDLNTEAFF
.	.	TRBV7-2	TRBJ1-1	TGTGCCAGCAGCTTTACAGAGAACACTGAAGCTTTCTTT	CASSFTENTEAFF
.	TRBD1	TRBV4-3	TRBJ1-2	TGCGCCAGCAGCCAAGGAGCTGGGACAGGGGGAACTAACTATGGCTACACCTTC	CASSQGAGTGGTNYGYTF
.	.	TRBV4-1	TRBJ1-1	TGCGCCAGCAGCCAAGGGGGCGTCCGGCCCACTGAAGCTTTCTTT	CASSQGGVRPTEAFF
.	TRBD2	TRBV20-1	TRBJ2-7	TGCAGTGCTAGAGACCTGGCGGGGGGCCCTTCCTACGAGCAGTACTTC	CSARDLAGGPSYEQYF
.	TRBD1	TRBV3-1	TRBJ2-7	TGTGCCAGCAGCCAAGATCCGGGACAGGGCTCCTACGAGCAGTACTTC	CASSQDPGQGSYEQYF
.	.	TRBV6-2/TRBV6-3	TRBJ1-2	TGTGCCAGCACCGGAGACAGACTCTATGGCTACACCTTC	CASTGDRLYGYTF
.	.	TRBV30	TRBJ1-2	TGTGCCTGGGGGCCCGGGGAATTCAGCTACACCTTC	CAWGPGEFSYTF
once	.	TRBV2	TRBJ1-1	TGTGCCAGCAGTGAGGAGAGTGAAGCTTTCTTT	CASSEESEAFF
.	.	TRBV2	TRBJ1-3	TGTGCCAGCAGTTCGGGTGAAAACACCATATATTTT	CASSSGENTIYF
.	TRBD1	TRBV7-8	TRBJ1-6	TGTGCCAGCAGCACCCGGGACAGCGCGTCACCCCTCCACTTT	CASSTRDSASPLHF
.	TRBD1	TRBV5-1	TRBJ1-5	TGCGCCAGCAGCCCGGGACAGGGAGTGACGGAGCCCCAGCATTTT	CASSPGQGVTEPQHF
.	.	TRBV6-1	TRBJ2-7	TGTGCCAGCAGGTCAGGACAGCCCTACGAGCAGTACTTC	CASRSGQPYEQYF
.	.	TRBV7-3	TRBJ2-1	TGTGCCAGCAGCTTGTCACAGGGAGTAAATGAGCAGTTCTTC	CASSLSQGVNEQFF
.	TRBD1	TRBV20-1	TRBJ1-5	TGCAGTGCTACGACAGGGGATCAGCCCCAGCATTTT	CSATTGDQPQHF
.	TRBD1	TRBV28	TRBJ2-1	TGTGCCAGCAGTTTATACTCCGGGACAGGGAATTATGAGCAGTTCTTC	CASSLYSGTGNYEQFF
once	.	TRBV7-2	TRBJ1-5	TGTGCCAGCAGCTTCCCCAATCAGCCCCAGCATTTT	CASSFPNQPQHF
.	.	TRBV3-1	TRBJ2-7	TGTGCCAGCAGCCAAAGGGTAAACTACGAGCAGTACTTC	CASSQRVNYEQYF
.	.	TRBV5-6	TRBJ1-1	TGTGCCAGCAGCTTTGCGGGGCGGGGAACTGAAGCTTTCTTT	CASSFAGRGTEAFF
.	.	TRBV20-1	TRBJ1-5	TGCAGTGCTAGGGACAGCGGCAATCAGCCCCAGCATTTT	CSARDSGNQPQHF
.	TRBD1	TRBV3-1	TRBJ1-4	TGTGCCAGCAGTCGTCAACCGGGACAGGGAAATGAAAAACTGTTTTTT	CASSRQPGQGNEKLFF
.	TRBD1	TRBV20-1	TRBJ1-6	TGCAGTGCGGGAGGACAGGAGTCCAATTCACCCCTCCACTTT	CSAGGQESNSPLHF
few	.	TRBV3-1	TRBJ1-2	TGTGCCAGCAGCCAAGAAAGCAGGAGTAGCTATGGCTACACCTTC	CASSQESRSSYGYTF
.	TRBD1	TRBV7-2	TRBJ2-5	TGTGCCAGCACTCCAGGGGGCAGGGAGGAGACCCAGTACTTC	CASTPGGREETQYF
.	TRBD1	TRBV28	TRBJ2-4	TGTGCCAGCACAGGGGGCGGGTTTGCCAAAAACATTCAGTACTTC	CASTGGGFAKNIQYF
.	.	TRBV3-1	TRBJ1-6	TGTGCCAGCAGCTCTCCCCCCAGCAGGGGAGGAGGTTCACCCCTCCACTTT	CASSSPPSRGGGSPLHF
.	.	TRBV4-3	TRBJ2-2	TGCGCCAGCAGCCAGTGGGGGGCCGGGGAGCTGTTTTTT	CASSQWGAGELFF
.	TRBD2	TRBV20-1	TRBJ2-5	TGCAGTGCTGCGGGAGGCCTAGGTCGAGAGACCCAGTACTTC	CSAAGGLGRETQYF
once	.	TRBV7-2	TRBJ1-5	TGTGCCAGCAGCTTAATGGGGGAAGGCCAGCCCCAGCATTTT	CASSLMGEGQPQHF
.	.	TRBV2	TRBJ2-3	TGTGCCAGCAGGGCACAGGGATACGGCACAGATACGCAGTATTTT	CASRAQGYGTDTQYF
.	.	TRBV7-9	TRBJ2-3	TGTGCCAGCAGCGTTGGACTGGACACAGATACGCAGTATTTT	CASSVGLDTDTQYF
.	TRBD1	TRBV9	TRBJ1-2	TGTGCCAGCAGCGTAGGAACAGGGGCTTTTGGCTACACCTTC	CASSVGTGAFGYTF
.	.	TRBV18	TRBJ2-5	TGTGCCAGCTCACCAGGACAGAAAAAAGAGACCCAGTACTTC	CASSPGQKKETQYF
.	TRBD1	TRBV7-2	TRBJ2-3	TGTGCCAGCAGGGACAGGGGGCGATACACAGATACGCAGTATTTT	CASRDRGRYTDTQYF
.	TRBD1	TRBV7-3	TRBJ2-1	TGTGCCAGCAGCTTGGGACAGAGGTTCTTC	CASSLGQRFF